The T cell receptor (beta chain) under discussion was sequenced for a study of tumor-infiltrating lymphocytes in primary liver carcinoma. Study conclusions and caveats: Tumor top-250-clone fraction significantly exceeded that of blood (p = 0.039).

A constant-region primer served to make TCR beta cDNA from about 500 ng total RNA. Libraries covering TCR beta were generated through three nested multiplex PCR rounds (using a slightly modified ARM-PCR). A C-beta reverse primer was combined with TRBV1-TRBV30 forward primers in the first two PCR rounds, and each round had about 10 cycles. Each CDR3 protein gets one entry after TCRdb re-called the multiplex PCR reads with MiXCR. The data show approximately 73,000 distinct CDR3 sequences, about 70% seen once. Co-extraction yielded RNA and DNA from roughly 21-30 mg of unsorted bulk tissue. This clonotype has a count of ten or more. Antigen unknown. The CDR3 is made up of 18 amino acids. The germline CDR1 and CDR2 sequences are SGHAT and FQNNGV. Deletions cut 8 bases from V and 7 bases from J, with 30 bases between.

The chain employs TRBV11-2 and TRBJ2-1; D perhaps matches TRBD1 (6 bases). This receptor was taken from a man aged 35 to 55 with primary liver carcinoma and hepatitis B virus infection. The sequenced material came from liver tumor tissue from sampling region 4. Subset noted: tumor region T4, right-lateral pole. The CDR3 sequence: CASGSPSGTGHSSNEQFF. The CDR3 coding sequence is TGTGCCAGCGGCTCCCCTTCCGGTACGGGACACAGTAGTAATGAGCAGTTCTTC. The full variable domain, rest sourced from reference TRBV11-2 and TRBJ2-1, is EAGVAQSPRYKIIEKRQSVAFWCNPISGHATLYWYQQILGQGPKLLIQFQNNGVVDDSQLPKDRFSAERLKGVDSTLKIQPAKLEDSAVYLCASGSPSGTGHSSNEQFFGPGTRLTVL.